The sequence of this T cell receptor (beta chain) was determined in a study of T cell responses to AZD1222 COVID-19 vaccine. The wider study: Second-dose groups at about 4 or about 12 weeks were pooled.

This clone was detected once. The antigen is not known. Study outcomes and limitations: Among those given AZD1222, only 6 or 7 were seropositive at baseline. Repertoires in all cases were sampled only once the peak T cell response had passed. Females outnumbered males among donors, who were mostly white British; clonal diversity was possibly underestimated.

The CDR3 consists of 14 residues. Germline CDR1 reads MNHEY; CDR2 reads SVGEGT. Trimming shortened V by 2 bases and J by 2 bases, and 8 bases separated the two germline ends. Only in-frame clones appear in the TCRdb table, and some are missing; sequencing was by immunoSEQ multiplex PCR. The sample shows 90,000 to 100,000 clones, around 90% of them seen only once. The sequence derives from an adult in good health. The sample here was peripheral blood, taken on day 0 of AZD1222 vaccination. The rearrangement joins TRBV6-2 or TRBV6-3 to TRBJ2-3; D unresolved. The CDR3 DNA sequence: TGTGCCAGCAGTTACGGGCAGGCCACAGATACGCAGTATTTT. This codes for CASSYGQATDTQYF.